This paragraph covers one TCR beta chain sequence. The antigen remains undetermined. This sample stems from a study of vaccination and CD4 T cells after COVID-19. Study-level information: Several convalescent cases were mild and one was severe, and all had been SARS-CoV-2 positive by nasal swab PCR. Following dose two, a median around 69 days (range 14 to 241) passed before post-vaccine samples were taken.

Treatment defined: roughly nine-day PBMC culture with coronavirus spike peptide pools or control peptides (ViraFEST assay). The ViraFEST method relied on peptide pools to expand antigen-specific T cells, followed by TCR sequencing. Each well received about 2.2 million PBMCs, cultured with approximately 9 IU/ml IL-2 and 9 to 10 ug/ml peptide pools. Cultured CD4+ T-cell DNA underwent Oncomine TCR Beta short-read sequencing. One entry per CDR3 protein results from TCRdb running MiXCR on the PCR reads. The sample gives about 11,000 distinct CDR3 sequences, roughly 61% of which show up once; roughly 27% is in the top ten. The CDR3 sequence is 16 residues long. Germline assignment: CDR1 SNHLY and CDR2 FYNNEI. Losses at the gene ends were 3 bases for V and 3 bases for J; bases not matched to a gene: 10.

V usage is TRBV2 and J usage is TRBJ2-7, with TRBD1 matching over 8 bases. The clonotype comes from a human donor who had recovered from COVID-19. The specimen was CD4+ T cells from blood, cultured in vitro, collected before SARS-CoV-2 vaccination. CDR3 region: CASSETGFGTGYEQYF. The DNA for the CDR3 is TGTGCCAGCAGTGAGACCGGTTTCGGGACAGGCTACGAGCAGTACTTC.